This is a list of T cell receptor beta chains from one sample in a study of blood T cells in healthy people across ages. TCRdb itself ran the 5' RACE reads through MiXCR, one entry per CDR3 protein. This sample yields hundreds of thousands of distinct CDR3 sequences, of which 20% to 30% are seen a single time; 2.5% to 3.5% belongs to the top ten. This sample was shared with a second study, whose subject was T cells of mothers and their children.

Sequenced sample: blood. The receptors derive from a boy aged 5-17 years in good health. CDR3s include the opening cysteine and the closing phenylalanine or tryptophan. A D gene is named only where the DNA matches it firmly. Size tells how often a clone was seen (once, few, many) or the class of an expanded clone, and some rows leave it out.

>17|TRBV5-5|few|.|TRBJ1-4
TGTGCCAGCAGTTTGGAATCCGGGACGGTTACAAATGAAAAACTGTTTTTT
CASSLESGTVTNEKLFF
>17|TRBV4-3|few|.|TRBJ2-1
TGCGCCAGCAGCCAAAAAGCCGGGGGACCATCCTACAATGAGCAGTTCTTC
CASSQKAGGPSYNEQFF
>15|TRBV2|few|.|TRBJ2-6
TGTGCCAGCACGGCGGAGTCCTCTGGGGCCAACGTCCTGACTTTC
CASTAESSGANVLTF
>15|TRBV4-1|.|.|TRBJ2-7
TGCGCCAGCAGCCAAGCGGTCAAGGGAATCTACGAGCAGTACTTC
CASSQAVKGIYEQYF
>13|TRBV20-1|few|TRBD1|TRBJ1-2
TGCAGTGCTATCGACAGGGGGACCTATGGCTACACCTTC
CSAIDRGTYGYTF
>13|TRBV7-7|.|.|TRBJ1-5
TGTGCTAGCGGCTTAAAATTGGATCAGCCCCAGCATTTT
CASGLKLDQPQHF
>16|TRBV27|many|.|TRBJ2-4
TGTGCCAGCAGTTACCCCGTAAGGGTCCCCAAAAACATTCAGTACTTC
CASSYPVRVPKNIQYF
>14|TRBV7-9|.|.|TRBJ2-5
TGTGCCAGCAGCTTAGCAGGGGCCGGAAGGGAGCAGTACTTC
CASSLAGAGREQYF
>16|TRBV29-1|.|TRBD2|TRBJ2-3
TGCAGCGTAGCCCCTAGTGGTAGCGGGGCTACAGATACGCAGTATTTT
CSVAPSGSGATDTQYF
>17|TRBV2|.|.|TRBJ1-5
TGTGCCAGCAGCGGAGACAGTAACCCCTATAGCAATCAGCCCCAGCATTTT
CASSGDSNPYSNQPQHF
>16|TRBV20-1|few|.|TRBJ2-3
TGCAGTGTTTGGGGGACCGAGGGGGAGTCAACAGATACGCAGTATTTT
CSVWGTEGESTDTQYF
>14|TRBV19|.|TRBD1|TRBJ2-1
TGTGCCAGTAGTCCTTGGACAGGGCACAATGAGCAGTTCTTC
CASSPWTGHNEQFF
>15|TRBV7-2|once|.|TRBJ2-5
TGTGCCAGCAGCTTAGCTATAGGGCAGGGAGAGACCCAGTACTTC
CASSLAIGQGETQYF
>15|TRBV27|many|TRBD1|TRBJ1-2
TGTGCCAGCAGTTTATCGAAGACAGGGACGGCGGGCTACACCTTC
CASSLSKTGTAGYTF
>19|TRBV5-1|.|TRBD2|TRBJ2-5
TGCGCCAGCAGCCCTGGTCTTACTAGCGGGGCGGAGTACCAAGAGACCCAGTACTTC
CASSPGLTSGAEYQETQYF
>15|TRBV7-3|few|TRBD1|TRBJ1-2
TGTGCCAGCAGCTTAAGCCCCGACAGGGCCGGGGGCTACACCTTC
CASSLSPDRAGGYTF
>14|TRBV12-3/TRBV12-4|few|TRBD1|TRBJ1-4
TGTGCCAGCACCCTGGGACAGGGAAGGGAAAAACTGTTTTTT
CASTLGQGREKLFF
>14|TRBV5-1|few|.|TRBJ2-5
TGCGCCAGCAGCTTGTGGCCCCTCCGAGAGACCCAGTACTTC
CASSLWPLRETQYF
>15|TRBV20-1|many|.|TRBJ2-5
TGCAGTGCTAGAGGACTAGATCCCCACCAAGAGACCCAGTACTTC
CSARGLDPHQETQYF
>13|TRBV20-1|.|.|TRBJ1-2
TGCAGTGCTAGAGAGGGGGGGGCTAGTGGCTACACCTTC
CSAREGGASGYTF
>20|TRBV21-1|few|.|TRBJ2-6
TGTGCCAGCAGCAAAAGAGAGGCAGGGGGTCACAGCTCTGGGGCCAACGTCCTGACTTTC
CASSKREAGGHSSGANVLTF
>14|TRBV6-1|.|.|TRBJ2-7
TGTGCCAGCAGTGAAGCGCGACCCTACTACGAGCAGTACTTC
CASSEARPYYEQYF
>14|TRBV12-3/TRBV12-4|few|TRBD2|TRBJ2-5
TGTGCCAGCAGTCCCTGGACTAGCGGAGAGACCCAGTACTTC
CASSPWTSGETQYF
>16|TRBV12-3/TRBV12-4|.|TRBD1|TRBJ2-2
TGTGCCAGCAGTTCCGGACAGGTTCAGAACACCGGGGAGCTGTTTTTT
CASSSGQVQNTGELFF
>15|TRBV28|.|.|TRBJ1-2
TGTGCCAGCAGTTCGCCGCCCATAGGGAACTATGGCTACACCTTC
CASSSPPIGNYGYTF
>15|TRBV12-3/TRBV12-4|few|TRBD1|TRBJ2-5
TGTGCCAGCAGTCTCCACTCGACAGGGGGAGAGACCCAGTACTTC
CASSLHSTGGETQYF
>16|TRBV9|.|.|TRBJ2-3
TGTGCCAGCAGCGTAGGAGGAGGTTTGGGGGCAGATACGCAGTATTTT
CASSVGGGLGADTQYF
>16|TRBV5-4|.|.|TRBJ2-6
TGTGCCAGCAGCTTGAGGCAGGCTACCGGGGCCAACGTCCTGACTTTC
CASSLRQATGANVLTF
>15|TRBV5-6|.|.|TRBJ2-4
TGTGCCAGCAGCTTGAACCGGGAGGCCAAAAACATTCAGTACTTC
CASSLNREAKNIQYF
>16|TRBV7-9|few|TRBD2|TRBJ2-7
TGTGCCAGCAGCTTAGTAGCGGGGGGCCTCTCCTACGAGCAGTACTTC
CASSLVAGGLSYEQYF
>15|TRBV7-9|.|.|TRBJ2-7
TGTGCCAGCAGCTTAGTGGCAGGGGACTACAATGAGCAGCTCTTC
CASSLVAGDYNEQLF
>14|TRBV13|.|.|TRBJ2-7
TGTGCCAGCACTAAAGGGCGATTCTCCTACGAGCAGTACTTC
CASTKGRFSYEQYF
>18|TRBV4-2|.|TRBD2|TRBJ2-1
TGTGCCAGCAGCCCGGGACTAGCGGGGGGGCCGGCCTACAATGAGCAGTTCTTC
CASSPGLAGGPAYNEQFF
>17|TRBV6-1|.|.|TRBJ2-1
TGTGCCAGCAGTGAAGTTTATCGGACTCTTTCCTACAATGAGCAGTTCTTC
CASSEVYRTLSYNEQFF
>14|TRBV27|.|.|TRBJ1-4
TGTGCCAGCAGTTTCGGTTGGGCAGATGAAAAACTGTTTTTT
CASSFGWADEKLFF
>14|TRBV10-3|few|TRBD1|TRBJ2-3
TGTGCCATCAGTGCTCGACAGGGGCCAGATACGCAGTATTTT
CAISARQGPDTQYF
>13|TRBV29-1|.|TRBD2|TRBJ2-7
TGCAGCGTTGAGGGGGGGAAAGCCTACGAGCAGTACTTC
CSVEGGKAYEQYF
>21|TRBV5-5|.|.|TRBJ1-4
TGTGCCAGCAGCCTGGGGGTGCCGGACAGCCCGTCCCTTGCAACTAATGAAAAACTGTTTTTT
CASSLGVPDSPSLATNEKLFF
>13|TRBV28|.|TRBD1|TRBJ1-2
TGTGCCAGCTGGATCCGGGACAGGGTCCAGATCACCTTC
CASWIRDRVQITF
>12|TRBV30|.|.|TRBJ2-5
TGTGCCTGGGGCCAGGGAGGCGAGACCCAGTACTTC
CAWGQGGETQYF
>16|TRBV2|few|.|TRBJ1-4
TGTGCCAGCACGAGGACGGTCAGCCAGCATAATGAAAAACTGTTTTTT
CASTRTVSQHNEKLFF
>15|TRBV28|few|.|TRBJ2-5
TGTGCCAGCAGTCCCACCGGACAACTACAAGAGACCCAGTACTTC
CASSPTGQLQETQYF
>14|TRBV12-3/TRBV12-4|few|TRBD2|TRBJ2-3
TGTGCCAGCAGTTTCTCTAGCGGGGCCGATACGCAGTATTTT
CASSFSSGADTQYF
>14|TRBV20-1|many|.|TRBJ2-4
TGCAGTGCTAGGGACATCTTGGCCAAAAACATTCAGTACTTC
CSARDILAKNIQYF
>15|TRBV5-1|.|TRBD1|TRBJ1-2
TGCGCCAGCAGCTTAGGGACAGGGGGCAACATAGGCTACACCTTC
CASSLGTGGNIGYTF
>15|TRBV5-1|.|.|TRBJ2-6
TGCGCCAGCAGCTTGGCCGTGGGCGGGGCCAACGTCCTGACTTTC
CASSLAVGGANVLTF
>15|TRBV30|.|.|TRBJ1-1
TGTGCCTGGATTAGGGCAGGGGTACCGAACACTGAAGCTTTCTTT
CAWIRAGVPNTEAFF
>12|TRBV11-2|once|.|TRBJ2-5
TGTGCCAGCGAGGGCAGCCAAGAGACCCAGTACTTC
CASEGSQETQYF
>16|TRBV7-6|.|TRBD1|TRBJ2-1
TGTGCCAGCAGTCCACGACCGGGACAGGGTGACAATGAGCAGTTCTTC
CASSPRPGQGDNEQFF
>15|TRBV6-1|.|.|TRBJ2-1
TGTGCCAGCAGTGAAGAATGGACAGGAGGGAATGAGCAGTTCTTC
CASSEEWTGGNEQFF
>16|TRBV3-1|few|.|TRBJ1-2
TGTGCCAGCAGACCGCGAGGGACTTTACCGAACTATGGCTACACCTTC
CASRPRGTLPNYGYTF
>13|TRBV7-3|.|.|TRBJ2-7
TGTGCCAGCAGCCAACAGGCTTCCTACGAGCAGTACTTC
CASSQQASYEQYF
>13|TRBV6-6|.|.|TRBJ1-3
TGTGCCAGCACCCTATACTCTGGAAACACCATATATTTT
CASTLYSGNTIYF
>15|TRBV7-2|.|TRBD2|TRBJ2-3
TGTGCCAGCAGACATACTAGCGGGGTCGCAGATACGCAGTATTTT
CASRHTSGVADTQYF
>15|TRBV5-1|few|.|TRBJ2-5
TGCGCCAGCAGCGGGATTGGCGGGGTCGGGGAGACCCAGTACTTC
CASSGIGGVGETQYF
>16|TRBV7-6|.|.|TRBJ1-2
TGTGCCAGCAGCTTAGGGGGGATCGGCTTCAACTATGGCTACACCTTC
CASSLGGIGFNYGYTF